The present T cell receptor (beta chain) was sequenced within a study of blood T cell repertoires in COVID-19. At the level of the study: Collection of acute and convalescent COVID-19 samples took place in the United States, Italy and Spain. The analysed material was cDNA or gDNA that came from T cells, B-cell-depleted T cells, or PBMCs.

How the authors handled the data: By means of reference gene primer amplification, nucleated cell counts were estimated. The method was immunoSEQ multiplex PCR; TCRdb's version includes in-frame clones alone and lacks a portion of them. D and trimming come from the DNA, and the V and J calls and clone size come from that table. The data contain 300,000 to 350,000 clones, approximately 86% of them singletons. This clone showed up just once. Germline V lookup: CDR1 LGHDT, CDR2 YNNKEL (reference sequence). The CDR3 covers 12 residues. The germline V and J ends were trimmed by 2 bases and 4 bases, with 6 bases remaining between them.

This sequence originates from a man younger than 35 with active or convalescent COVID-19. This chain links TRBV3-1 (or the pseudogene TRBV3-2) with TRBJ2-7; D gene ambiguous. The specimen sequenced was peripheral blood. The CDR3 bases are TGTGCCAGCAGCCAAAAGCTATACGAGCAGTACTTC. Translation gives CASSQKLYEQYF.